The 14 T cell receptor beta chains below were found in one sample sequenced in a study of T cells expressing NK-cell markers. TCRdb processed the 5' RACE reads again and assigns one entry to each CDR3 protein, with no DNA. The sample table sets out about 460,000 distinct CDR3 sequences. What was sequenced was blood T cells: a sorted CD56 or NKG2C T cell subset, CD4+ or CD8+ T cells, or bulk PBMC T cells (not recorded which). These receptors all come from a woman aged 50 to 60 in good health.

V gene TRBV7-9 combines with J gene TRBJ2-1; TCRdb's assignment of TRBD1 cannot be checked, as there is no DNA. The CDR3 length is 15 residues. Germline values: CDR1 SEHNR, CDR2 FQNEAQ (reference sequence). This CDR3 reads CASSPGANLYNEQFF.

The CDR3 reads CASSSTTGELYEQYF. The chain recombines TRBV7-8 with TRBJ2-7; there is no DNA to check the TCRdb D call of TRBD1. CDR3 size: 15 residues. CDR1 is SGHVS and CDR2 is FQNEAQ in the germline V gene.

The J gene is TRBJ2-3, the V gene TRBV24-1; TCRdb returns TRBD2, unconfirmable since there is no DNA. Germline CDR1 is KGHDR and CDR2 is SFDVKD. This CDR3 has 15 residues. This chain's CDR3 is CATSDPAGITDTQYF.

This chain joins TRBV5-1 and TRBJ2-3; TCRdb proposes TRBD2, but this gene call is untestable without DNA. The germline CDR1 and CDR2 sequences are SGHRS and YFSETQ. The CDR3 is 13 amino acids. The CDR3 is CASSSSGLDTQYF.

The chain links TRBV7-9 to TRBJ2-2; TCRdb picks TRBD2, but there is no DNA to check that call. CDR3 length: 18 amino acids. The germline V gene has CDR1 SEHNR and CDR2 FQNEAQ (reference sequence). CDR3 sequence reads: CASSPPPRLAGFTGELFF. The full variable domain, completed using reference TRBV7-9 and TRBJ2-2, is DTGVSQNPRHKITKRGQNVTFRCDPISEHNRLYWYRQTLGQGPEFLTYFQNEAQLEKSRLLSDRFSAERPKGSFSTLEIQRTEQGDSAMYLCASSPPPRLAGFTGELFFGEGSRLTVL.

The chain couples TRBV9 to TRBJ2-1; TCRdb gives TRBD1 as the D gene, but with no DNA this cannot be confirmed. The germline CDR1 and CDR2 sequences are SGDLS and YYNGEE. The CDR3 extends over 16 amino acids. This chain's CDR3 is CASSFLQAGPPNEQFF.

The V call is TRBV12-3 or TRBV12-4, the J call TRBJ2-1; TCRdb calls TRBD1, which cannot be checked without DNA. CDR3 size: 16 residues. The CDR3 loop is CASSPQTGLGTDEQFF.

The chain recombines TRBV24-1 with TRBJ2-6; TCRdb lists TRBD2, though no DNA is available to test this call. Germline CDR1 is KGHDR and CDR2 is SFDVKD. This CDR3 contains 19 residues. CDR3 residues: CATSDRGGDKAAGANVLTF.

The chain is built from TRBV6-6 and TRBJ2-1; TCRdb returns TRBD2, unconfirmable since there is no DNA. Germline V CDR1 and CDR2: MNHNY, SVGAGI (reference sequence). The CDR3 spans 15 residues. The CDR3 loop is CASSYGGRIYNEQFF.

The rearrangement joins TRBV5-1 to TRBJ2-2; lacking DNA, the TRBD1 call made by TCRdb goes unchecked. Germline CDR1 and CDR2: SGHRS and YFSETQ. The CDR3 is made up of 17 amino acids. The chain's CDR3 is CASSLGSGQANTGELFF.

The genes are TRBV10-3 and TRBJ2-5; TCRdb's assignment of TRBD2 cannot be checked, as there is no DNA. In germline, CDR1 is ENHRY, CDR2 SYGVKD. CDR3 length: 13 amino acids. This chain's CDR3 is CAISGGREKTQYF.

V gene TRBV20-1 combines with J gene TRBJ1-4; absent DNA, TCRdb's TRBD1 call cannot be checked. Germline lookup yields CDR1 DFQATT and CDR2 SNEGSKA (reference sequence). The CDR3 is 14 residues long. The CDR3 is CSAGGQGVNEKLFF.

The V call is TRBV6-6, the J call TRBJ2-6; TCRdb returns TRBD1, unconfirmable since there is no DNA. Per germline, CDR1 MNHNY and CDR2 SVGAGI (reference sequence). The CDR3 consists of 15 residues. CDR3 sequence reads: CASSYRGRGANVLTF.

V and J are TRBV20-1 and TRBJ2-5. In germline, CDR1 is DFQATT, CDR2 SNEGSKA (reference sequence). This CDR3 is 15 amino acids long. CDR3 amino acids: CSARDWVRVQETQYF.